This record concerns one T cell receptor (beta chain) sequence. Its target is unknown. The CDR3 covers 16 residues. The germline V gene has CDR1 LNHDA and CDR2 SQIVND (reference sequence). Trimming removed 6 bases from V and 4 bases from J, with 21 bases in between. The entry originates in a study of graft-versus-host responses after intestinal transplantation. Study context: Once they had received anti-thymocyte globulin induction, all recipients took tacrolimus and steroids for roughly three years. Study-level results: Early HvG declines after transplant were associated with peak circulating GvH clone levels.

Measured with immunoSEQ multiplex PCR; TCRdb has only the in-frame clones, and not every one. This table holds about 47,000 clones, approximately 92% found once. The TCR sequence derives from a human patient who received an intestinal transplant, so some T cells may come from the graft donor. The V and J genes are TRBV19 and TRBJ1-2; D unresolved. The sequences come from PBMCs, collected about 790 days after a first intestinal transplant, on the day of a second. The CDR3 reads CASSPPTTLSGYGYTF. The CDR3 DNA reads as TGTGCCAGTAGCCCCCCAACGACTTTGTCGGGCTATGGCTACACCTTC. The full variable domain, completed using reference TRBV19 and TRBJ1-2, is DGGITQSPKYLFRKEGQNVTLSCEQNLNHDAMYWYRQDPGQGLRLIYYSQIVNDFQKGDIAEGYSVSREKKESFPLTVTSAQKNPTAFYLCASSPPTTLSGYGYTFGSGTRLTVV.